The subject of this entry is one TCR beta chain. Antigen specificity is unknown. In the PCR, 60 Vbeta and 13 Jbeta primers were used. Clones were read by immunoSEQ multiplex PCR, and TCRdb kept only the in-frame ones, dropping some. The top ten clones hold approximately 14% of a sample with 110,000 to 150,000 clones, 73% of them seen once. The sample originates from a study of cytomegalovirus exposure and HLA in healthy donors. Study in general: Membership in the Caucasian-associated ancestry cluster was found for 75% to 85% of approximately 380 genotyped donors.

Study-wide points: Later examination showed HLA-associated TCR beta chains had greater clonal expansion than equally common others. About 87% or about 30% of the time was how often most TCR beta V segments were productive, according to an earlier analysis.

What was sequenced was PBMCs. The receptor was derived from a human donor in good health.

CDR3 nucleotide sequence: TGTGCCAGCAGTTACGAGGCGGCTGTGCTGTTTTTT. Translated: CASSYEAAVLFF. J is TRBJ2-2 and V is TRBV6-6; D call uncertain. The germline V gene encodes CDR1 MNHNY and CDR2 SVGAGI (reference sequence). V lost 2 bases and J lost 13, with 11 bases in between. This CDR3 is built from 12 residues.